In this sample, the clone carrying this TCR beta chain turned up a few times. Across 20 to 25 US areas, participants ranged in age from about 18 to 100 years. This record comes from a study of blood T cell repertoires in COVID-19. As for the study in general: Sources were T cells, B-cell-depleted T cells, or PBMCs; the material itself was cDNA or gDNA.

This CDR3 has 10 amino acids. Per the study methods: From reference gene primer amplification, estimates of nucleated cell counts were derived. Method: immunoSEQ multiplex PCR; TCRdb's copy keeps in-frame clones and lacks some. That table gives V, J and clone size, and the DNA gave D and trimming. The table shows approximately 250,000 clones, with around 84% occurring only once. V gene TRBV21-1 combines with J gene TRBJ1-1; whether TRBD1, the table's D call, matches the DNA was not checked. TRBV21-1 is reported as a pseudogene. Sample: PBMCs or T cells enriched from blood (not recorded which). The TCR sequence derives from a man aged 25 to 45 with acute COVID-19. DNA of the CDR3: TGTGCCACAGGGGGCACTGAAGCTTTCTTT. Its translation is CATGGTEAFF.